This T cell receptor beta chain was recovered during a study of vaccination and CD4 T cells after COVID-19. Treatment specified: roughly ten-day PBMC culture with coronavirus spike peptide pools or control peptides (ViraFEST assay). First, ViraFEST expanded antigen-specific T cells with peptide pools, and next it sequenced the TCRs. This CDR3 comprises 15 residues. V lost 7 bases, J lost 0 bases, and 16 bases lay in between. CDR1 MNHNS and CDR2 SASEGT come from the germline V gene. Sequencing of the DNA from cultured CD4+ T cells was carried out with the Oncomine TCR Beta short-read assay. Genomic DNA was taken out of cultured CD4+ T cells by extraction. TCRdb re-derived calls from the PCR reads in MiXCR, one entry per CDR3 protein. The repertoire has 15,000 to 25,000 distinct CDR3 sequences, approximately 38% of them found once; the top ten carry around an eighth. Details on this clonotype: The antigen remains unidentified.

The chain carries TRBV6-1 and TRBJ2-7; D gene uncertain. The origin of this receptor is a human donor with COVID-19. The sample comprised cultured CD4+ T cells from blood. This CDR3 reads CASTSVGSGSYEQYF. The CDR3 nucleotides read TGTGCCAGCACCTCGGTGGGCTCCGGCTCCTACGAGCAGTACTTC.